A selection of T cell receptor beta chains follows, all from one sample in a study of T cell responses to AZD1222 COVID-19 vaccine. The repertoire was sequenced with immunoSEQ multiplex PCR; TCRdb's copy has only in-frame clones and lacks some. The sample has 140,000 to 150,000 clones; less than 95% are singletons. The sequenced sample was peripheral blood, obtained 28 days after the second dose of the MenACWY control vaccine. The receptors were gathered from an adult who received the MenACWY meningococcal vaccine as a control. The CDR3 runs from the conserved cysteine through the conserved F or W. Each record gives: V gene, J gene, CDR3 protein.

V: TRBV4-1; J: TRBJ2-2; CDR3: CASSQVDMGFTGELFF
V: TRBV6-5; J: TRBJ2-3; CDR3: CASSFRQGDTQYF
V: TRBV3-1/TRBV3-2; J: TRBJ2-3; CDR3: CASSQRPGQVVLAGVSTDTQYF
V: TRBV24-1; J: TRBJ2-2; CDR3: CATSDPGQITGELFF
V: TRBV3-1/TRBV3-2; J: TRBJ2-3; CDR3: CASSQGGPDTQYF
V: TRBV28; J: TRBJ1-5; CDR3: CASTSGTGRSPQHF
V: TRBV5-1; J: TRBJ2-1; CDR3: CASSSGLAGNEQFF
V: TRBV27; J: TRBJ1-2; CDR3: CASSLSPSSRNYGYTF
V: TRBV27; J: TRBJ1-3; CDR3: CASSWGGTSGNTIYF
V: TRBV18; J: TRBJ1-4; CDR3: CVSSPPGQINEKLFF
V: TRBV6-1; J: TRBJ1-5; CDR3: CASSGQGLVSNQPQHF
V: TRBV2; J: TRBJ1-1; CDR3: CASSWLEAGEAFF
V: TRBV7-8; J: TRBJ2-5; CDR3: CASSAASGRGETQYF
V: TRBV6-5; J: TRBJ1-3; CDR3: CASSFYISGNTIYF
V: TRBV10-3; J: TRBJ1-2; CDR3: CAIGQGSANYGYTF
V: TRBV28; J: TRBJ1-2; CDR3: CASSLASQDYGYTF
V: TRBV28; J: TRBJ1-6; CDR3: CASRGHGSPLHF
V: TRBV7-8; J: TRBJ1-3; CDR3: CASSPNRVGAGNTIYF
V: TRBV6-5; J: TRBJ2-3; CDR3: CASSVGLADTDTQYF
V: TRBV10-3; J: TRBJ2-7; CDR3: CAIRRDGYEQYF
V: TRBV29-1; J: TRBJ2-5; CDR3: CSVGGTGETQYF
V: TRBV24-1; J: TRBJ2-5; CDR3: CATSDSSVQETQYF
V: TRBV29-1; J: TRBJ1-5; CDR3: CSVEPREGFNQPQHF
V: TRBV25-1; J: TRBJ1-6; CDR3: CASEGQVDNSPLHF
V: TRBV19; J: TRBJ1-1; CDR3: CASSIFRDRQEAFF
V: TRBV28; J: TRBJ1-5; CDR3: CASSLGTGGESQPQHF
V: TRBV7-2; J: TRBJ2-7; CDR3: CASSLLGPSGQYF
V: TRBV5-6; J: TRBJ1-2; CDR3: CASSPQADSGYTF
V: TRBV3-1/TRBV3-2; J: TRBJ2-1; CDR3: CASSQAGTSDSSYNEQFF
V: TRBV5-1; J: TRBJ2-1; CDR3: CASSVIAGEFNEQFF
V: TRBV7-2; J: TRBJ2-1; CDR3: CASSLVATYNEQFF
V: TRBV29-1; J: TRBJ1-4; CDR3: CSAETNEKLFF
V: TRBV7-3; J: TRBJ2-3; CDR3: CASSLMGRGDPQYF
V: TRBV9; J: TRBJ1-5; CDR3: CASSVESGPGQPQHF
V: TRBV5-1; J: TRBJ2-5; CDR3: CASSSGTYQETQYF
V: TRBV6-1; J: TRBJ1-6; CDR3: CASSDRQGNSPLHF
V: TRBV28; J: TRBJ2-5; CDR3: CASKDPLLETQYF
V: TRBV7-9; J: TRBJ1-5; CDR3: CASSLPGDQPQHF
V: TRBV7-9; J: TRBJ1-6; CDR3: CASSLATGDGSPLHF
V: TRBV19; J: TRBJ2-3; CDR3: CASSIVGASTDTQYF
V: TRBV7-6; J: TRBJ1-4; CDR3: CASSLQGRTNEKLFF
V: TRBV2; J: TRBJ2-3; CDR3: CASRNVPQGLSTDTQYF
V: TRBV5-1; J: TRBJ1-1; CDR3: CASSLEGEVTEAFF
V: TRBV5-1; J: TRBJ2-1; CDR3: CASSLGSTGTGASHEQFF
V: TRBV6-2/TRBV6-3; J: TRBJ2-1; CDR3: CASSRTGGGGYNEQFF
V: TRBV6-5; J: TRBJ1-1; CDR3: CASSYSGQGDTEAFF
V: TRBV7-7; J: TRBJ2-5; CDR3: CASSLADRGQTQYF
V: TRBV9; J: TRBJ2-7; CDR3: CASSVGASGAAYEQYF
V: TRBV4-2; J: TRBJ2-2; CDR3: CASSLSGDTGELFF